The 10 T cell receptor beta chains presented below share a single source sample, sequenced in a study of blood T cell repertoires in COVID-19. Libraries were prepared by immunoSEQ multiplex PCR; TCRdb keeps only in-frame clonotypes and omits some of them. The sample has over 75,000 clones; roughly 82% are singletons. Sequences were obtained from peripheral blood. These receptors were taken from a woman aged 50 to 60 with acute or convalescent COVID-19.

The chain uses TRBV4-2 and TRBJ1-4; no reliable D call. This CDR3 has 17 amino acids. Trimming left V 2 bases short and J 4 bases short, with 17 bases between. Germline V gene data show CDR1 as LGHNA and CDR2 as YNFKEQ. The CDR3 spells CASSQSGPGKGNEKLFF. CDR3 nucleotides: TGTGCCAGCAGCCAAAGCGGCCCGGGTAAGGGTAATGAAAAACTGTTTTTT.

This chain joins TRBV27 and TRBJ2-4, with 8 positions matching TRBD1. The CDR3 extends over 18 amino acids. V lost 7 bases to trimming and J lost 0 bases; unmatched junction nucleotides: 14. Germline CDR1 is MNHEY and CDR2 is SMNVEV (reference sequence). The CDR3 sequence is CASNPLTGQASAKNIQYF. CDR3 nucleotide sequence: TGTGCCAGCAACCCGCTTACGGGACAGGCATCAGCCAAAAACATTCAGTACTTC.

This chain connects TRBV5-1 to TRBJ2-3; TRBD1 matches 11 bases. V shed 4 bases, J shed 4 bases, and the junction held 8 bases outside the gene matches. Germline lookup yields CDR1 SGHRS and CDR2 YFSETQ. CDR3 size: 16 residues. The CDR3 here is CASSTAGTGGSDTQYF. CDR3 nucleotide sequence: TGCGCCAGCAGCACCGCCGGGACAGGGGGGTCAGATACGCAGTATTTT.

The chain links TRBV20-1 to TRBJ1-1, with a tentative D call TRBD1 (6 bases). V was pared by 6 bases and J by 1 base, with 6 bases between. Germline CDR1 DFQATT, CDR2 SNEGSKA (reference sequence). The CDR3 spans 11 residues. CDR3 sequence reads: CSAQGNTEAFF. The CDR3 region has the DNA TGCAGTGCACAGGGGAACACTGAAGCTTTCTTT.

The chain recombines TRBV6-6 with TRBJ2-3; a weak D match, TRBD2 (6 bases). V was shortened by 7 bases and J by 2 bases, with 13 bases between the two germline ends. Germline CDR1 MNHNY, CDR2 SVGAGI (reference sequence). The CDR3 is 14 residues long. CDR3 sequence reads: CASTTSPTTDTQYF. CDR3 DNA sequence: TGTGCCAGCACCACTAGCCCCACCACAGATACGCAGTATTTT.

The J gene is TRBJ2-7, the V gene TRBV9; tentatively, D is TRBD2 (6 bases). V was shortened by 0 bases and J by 5 bases, with 9 bases between the two germline ends. Germline CDR1 SGDLS, CDR2 YYNGEE. The CDR3 totals 13 residues. CDR3 loop: CASSVGLDHEQYF. For the CDR3, the DNA is TGTGCCAGCAGCGTAGGACTAGACCACGAGCAGTACTTC.

In this sample, this clone turned up once. The J gene is TRBJ1-1, the V gene TRBV5-6, with D hard to call. V was pared by 0 bases and J by 1 base, with 16 bases between. The CDR3 spans 17 residues. Germline lookup yields CDR1 SGHDT and CDR2 YYEEEE. CDR3 sequence (DNA): TGTGCCAGCAGCTTGGTTGTGGGTGGAGGTCCGAACACTGAAGCTTTCTTT. Translated, it gives CASSLVVGGGPNTEAFF.

The V gene is TRBV12-3 or TRBV12-4, the J gene TRBJ1-3, with no clear D. V dropped 5 bases and J dropped 3 bases, with 8 bases sitting between them. The CDR3 consists of 13 residues. CDR3 protein: CASSPQNGNTIYF. For the CDR3, the DNA is TGTGCCAGCAGTCCGCAGAATGGAAACACCATATATTTT.

This clone appeared a few times. This chain joins TRBV5-6 and TRBJ1-1; 9 bases map to TRBD1. CDR3 length equals 14 residues. Per germline, CDR1 SGHDT and CDR2 YYEEEE. The junction had 6 bases not matched to a gene; V was cut back by 4 bases and J by 5 bases. CDR3 nucleotide sequence: TGTGCCAGCAGCCATACAGGGGGCGGAACTGAAGCTTTCTTT. This encodes CASSHTGGGTEAFF. The full variable domain, with the rest looked up from reference TRBV5-6 and TRBJ1-1, is DAGVTQSPTHLIKTRGQQVTLRCSPKSGHDTVSWYQQALGQGPQFIFQYYEEEERQRGNFPDRFSGHQFPNYSSELNVNALLLGDSALYLCASSHTGGGTEAFFGQGTRLTVV.

The chain joins TRBV3-1 (or the pseudogene TRBV3-2) to TRBJ2-7; weak D call: TRBD2 (6 bases). The V end lost 1 base, the J end lost 6 bases, and 16 bases lay between the germline ends. Germline V gene lookup returns CDR1 LGHDT and CDR2 YNNKEL (reference sequence). The CDR3 runs 15 residues. The CDR3 loop is CASSQAPGVGGEQYF. In DNA, the CDR3 is TGTGCCAGCAGCCAAGCTCCGGGCGTGGGGGGCGAGCAGTACTTC.